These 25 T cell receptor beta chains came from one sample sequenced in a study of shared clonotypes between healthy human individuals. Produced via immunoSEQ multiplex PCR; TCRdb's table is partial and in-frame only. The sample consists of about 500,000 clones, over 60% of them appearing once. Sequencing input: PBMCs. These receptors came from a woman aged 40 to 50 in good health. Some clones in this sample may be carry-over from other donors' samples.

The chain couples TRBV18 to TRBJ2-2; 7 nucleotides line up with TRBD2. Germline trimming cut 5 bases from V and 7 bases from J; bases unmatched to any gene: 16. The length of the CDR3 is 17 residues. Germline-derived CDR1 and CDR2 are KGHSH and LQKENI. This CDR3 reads CASSIYDAGERSGELFF. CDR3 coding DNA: TGTGCCAGCTCAATCTACGATGCGGGAGAAAGGAGCGGGGAGCTGTTTTTT.

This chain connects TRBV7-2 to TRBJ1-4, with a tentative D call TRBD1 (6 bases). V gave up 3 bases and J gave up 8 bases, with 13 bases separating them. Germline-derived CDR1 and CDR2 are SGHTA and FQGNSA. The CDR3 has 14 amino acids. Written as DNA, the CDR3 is TGTGCCAGCAGCTTCGGGCAGGGGTTCGAAAAACTGTTTTTT. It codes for CASSFGQGFEKLFF.

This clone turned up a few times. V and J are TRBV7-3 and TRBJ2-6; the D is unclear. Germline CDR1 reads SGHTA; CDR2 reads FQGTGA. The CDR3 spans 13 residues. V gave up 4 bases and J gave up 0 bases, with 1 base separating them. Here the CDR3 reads CASSYSGANVLTF. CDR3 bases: TGTGCCAGCAGCTACTCTGGGGCCAACGTCCTGACTTTC.

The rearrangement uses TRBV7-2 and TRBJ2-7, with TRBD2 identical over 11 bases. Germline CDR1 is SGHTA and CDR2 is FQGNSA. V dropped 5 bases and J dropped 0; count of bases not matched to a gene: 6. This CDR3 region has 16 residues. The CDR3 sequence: CASSLLAGAYSYEQYF. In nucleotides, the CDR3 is TGTGCCAGCAGCCTACTAGCGGGAGCCTACTCCTACGAGCAGTACTTC.

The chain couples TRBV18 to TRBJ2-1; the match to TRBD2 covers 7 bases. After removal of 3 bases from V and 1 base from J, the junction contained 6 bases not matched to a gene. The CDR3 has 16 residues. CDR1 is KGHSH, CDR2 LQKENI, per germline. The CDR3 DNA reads TGTGCCAGCTCACCCGCGGGAGAAGGGTCCTACAATGAGCAGTTCTTC. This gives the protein CASSPAGEGSYNEQFF. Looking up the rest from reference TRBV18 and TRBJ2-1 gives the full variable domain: NAGVMQNPRHLVRRRGQEARLRCSPMKGHSHVYWYRQLPEEGLKFMVYLQKENIIDESGMPKERFSAEFPKEGPSILRIQQVVRGDSAAYFCASSPAGEGSYNEQFFGPGTRLTVL.

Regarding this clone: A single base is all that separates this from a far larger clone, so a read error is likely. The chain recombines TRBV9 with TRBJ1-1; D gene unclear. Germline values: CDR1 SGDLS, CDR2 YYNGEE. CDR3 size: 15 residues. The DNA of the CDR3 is TGTGCCAGCGGCGTAGATCCTACAGAGAGCACTGAAGCTTTCTTT. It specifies CASGVDPTESTEAFF.

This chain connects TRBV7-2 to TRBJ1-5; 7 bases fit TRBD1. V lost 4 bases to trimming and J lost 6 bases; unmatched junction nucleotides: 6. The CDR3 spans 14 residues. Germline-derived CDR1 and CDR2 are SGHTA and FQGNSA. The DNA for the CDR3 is TGTGCCAGCAGCTCCAGGGGGGGCCGTCAGCCCCAGCATTTT. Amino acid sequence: CASSSRGGRQPQHF. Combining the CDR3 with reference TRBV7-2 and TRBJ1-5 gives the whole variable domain GAGVSQSPSNKVTEKGKDVELRCDPISGHTALYWYRQSLGQGLEFLIYFQGNSAPDKSGLPSDRFSAERTGGSVSTLTIQRTQQEDSAVYLCASSSRGGRQPQHFGDGTRLSIL.

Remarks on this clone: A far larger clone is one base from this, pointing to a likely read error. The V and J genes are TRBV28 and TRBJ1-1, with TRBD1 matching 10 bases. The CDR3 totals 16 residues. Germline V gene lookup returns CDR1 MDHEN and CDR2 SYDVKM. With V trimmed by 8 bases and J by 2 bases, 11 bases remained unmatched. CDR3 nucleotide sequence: TGTGCCAGCCCACTCAGGGACAGGGGTCTTAACACTGAAGCTTTCTTT. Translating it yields CASPLRDRGLNTEAFF.

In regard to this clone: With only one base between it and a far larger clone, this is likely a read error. In DNA, the CDR3 is TGCGCCAGCAACTCCGTAGCGGGAGAACGAGAGCAGTTCTTC. This codes for CASNSVAGEREQFF. V gene TRBV5-1 combines with J gene TRBJ2-1; 9 bases fit TRBD2. CDR1 is SGHRS, CDR2 YFSETQ, per germline. V lost 6 bases, J lost 10 bases, and 11 bases stayed unmatched. The CDR3 sequence is 14 residues long. Complete variable domain (other parts from reference TRBV5-1 and TRBJ2-1): KAGVTQTPRYLIKTRGQQVTLSCSPISGHRSVSWYQQTPGQGLQFLFEYFSETQRNKGNFPGRFSGRQFSNSRSEMNVSTLELGDSALYLCASNSVAGEREQFFGPGTRLTVL.

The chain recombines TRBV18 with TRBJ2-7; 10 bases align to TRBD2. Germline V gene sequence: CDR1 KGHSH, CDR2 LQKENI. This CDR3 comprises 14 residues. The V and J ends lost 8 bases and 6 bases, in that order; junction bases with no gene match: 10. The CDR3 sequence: CASRPGTSAFEQYF. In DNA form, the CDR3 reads TGTGCCAGCCGCCCCGGGACTAGCGCTTTCGAGCAGTACTTC.

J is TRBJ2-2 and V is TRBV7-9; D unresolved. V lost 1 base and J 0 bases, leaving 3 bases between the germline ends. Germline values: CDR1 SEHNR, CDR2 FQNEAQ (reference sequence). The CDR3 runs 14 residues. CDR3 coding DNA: TGTGCCAGCAGCTTAGGTGCGAACACCGGGGAGCTGTTTTTT. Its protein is CASSLGANTGELFF.

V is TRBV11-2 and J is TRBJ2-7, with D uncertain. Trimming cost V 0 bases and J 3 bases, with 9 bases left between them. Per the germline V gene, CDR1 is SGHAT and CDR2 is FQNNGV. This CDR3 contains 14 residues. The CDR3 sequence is CASSLEARIYEQYF. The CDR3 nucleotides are TGTGCCAGCAGCTTAGAAGCTCGGATCTACGAGCAGTACTTC.

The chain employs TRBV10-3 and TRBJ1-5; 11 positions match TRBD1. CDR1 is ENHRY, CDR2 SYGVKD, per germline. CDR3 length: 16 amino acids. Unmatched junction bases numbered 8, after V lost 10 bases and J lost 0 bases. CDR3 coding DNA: TGTGCCACCGGGACAGGGGGAGACTATAGCAATCAGCCCCAGCATTTT. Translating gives CATGTGGDYSNQPQHF.

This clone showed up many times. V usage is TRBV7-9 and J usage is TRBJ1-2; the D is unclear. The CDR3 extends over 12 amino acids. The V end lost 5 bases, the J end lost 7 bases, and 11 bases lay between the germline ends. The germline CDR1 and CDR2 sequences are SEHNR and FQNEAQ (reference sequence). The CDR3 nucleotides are TGTGCCAGCAGCCCGGATGAGTTTGGCTACACCTTC. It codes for CASSPDEFGYTF. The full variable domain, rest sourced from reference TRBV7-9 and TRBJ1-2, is DTGVSQNPRHKITKRGQNVTFRCDPISEHNRLYWYRQTLGQGPEFLTYFQNEAQLEKSRLLSDRFSAERPKGSFSTLEIQRTEQGDSAMYLCASSPDEFGYTFGSGTRLTVV.

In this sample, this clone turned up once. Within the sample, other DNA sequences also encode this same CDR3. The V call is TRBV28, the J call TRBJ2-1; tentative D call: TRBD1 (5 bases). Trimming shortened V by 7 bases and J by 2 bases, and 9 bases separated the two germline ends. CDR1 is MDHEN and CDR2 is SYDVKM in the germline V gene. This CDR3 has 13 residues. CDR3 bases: TGTGCCAGCACCCCGACAGCCTACAATGAGCAGTTCTTC. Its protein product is CASTPTAYNEQFF.

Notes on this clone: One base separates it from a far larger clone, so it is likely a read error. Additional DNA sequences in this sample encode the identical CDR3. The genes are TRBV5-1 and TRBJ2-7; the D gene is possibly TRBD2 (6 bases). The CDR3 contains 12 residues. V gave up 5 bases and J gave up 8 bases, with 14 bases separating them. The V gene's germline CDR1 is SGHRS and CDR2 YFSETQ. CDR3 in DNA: TGCGCCAGCAGTCTCCCCCGGGAGAAGCAGTACTTC. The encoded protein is CASSLPREKQYF.

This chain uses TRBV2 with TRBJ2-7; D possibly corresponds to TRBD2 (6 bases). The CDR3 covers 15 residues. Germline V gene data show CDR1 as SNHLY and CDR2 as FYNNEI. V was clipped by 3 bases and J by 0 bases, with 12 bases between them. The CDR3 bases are TGTGCCAGCAGTGACGGAGGGCTGAGCTCCTACGAGCAGTACTTC. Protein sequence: CASSDGGLSSYEQYF.

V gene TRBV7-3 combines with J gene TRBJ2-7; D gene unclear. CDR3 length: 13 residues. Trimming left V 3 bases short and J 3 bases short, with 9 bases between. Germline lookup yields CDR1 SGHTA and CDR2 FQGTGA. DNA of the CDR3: TGTGCCAGCAGCTTGCTGGGTCACTACGAGCAGTACTTC. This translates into CASSLLGHYEQYF.

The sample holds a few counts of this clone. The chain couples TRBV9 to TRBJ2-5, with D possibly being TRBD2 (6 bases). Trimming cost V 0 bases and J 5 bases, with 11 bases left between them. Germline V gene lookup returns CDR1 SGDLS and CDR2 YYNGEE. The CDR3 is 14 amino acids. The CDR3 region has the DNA TGTGCCAGCAGCGTAGCTACGGGAGTTGAGACCCAGTACTTC. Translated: CASSVATGVETQYF.

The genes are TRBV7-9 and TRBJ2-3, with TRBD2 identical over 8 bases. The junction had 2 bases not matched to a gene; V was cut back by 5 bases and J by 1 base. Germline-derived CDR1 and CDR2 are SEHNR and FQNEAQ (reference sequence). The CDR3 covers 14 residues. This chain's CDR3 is CASSPTSGTDTQYF. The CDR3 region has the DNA TGTGCCAGCAGCCCGACTAGCGGCACAGATACGCAGTATTTT.

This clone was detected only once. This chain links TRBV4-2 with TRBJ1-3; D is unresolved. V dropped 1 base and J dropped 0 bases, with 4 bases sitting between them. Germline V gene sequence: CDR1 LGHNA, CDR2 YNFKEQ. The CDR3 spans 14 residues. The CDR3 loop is CASSQAHSGNTIYF. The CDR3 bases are TGTGCCAGCAGCCAAGCCCACTCTGGAAACACCATATATTTT.

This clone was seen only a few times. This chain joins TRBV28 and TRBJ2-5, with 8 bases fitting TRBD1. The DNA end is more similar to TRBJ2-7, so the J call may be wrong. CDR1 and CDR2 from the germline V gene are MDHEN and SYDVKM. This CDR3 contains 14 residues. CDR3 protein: CASCSGQDVYEQYF. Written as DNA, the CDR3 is TGTGCCAGCTGTTCGGGACAGGATGTTTACGAGCAGTACTTC.

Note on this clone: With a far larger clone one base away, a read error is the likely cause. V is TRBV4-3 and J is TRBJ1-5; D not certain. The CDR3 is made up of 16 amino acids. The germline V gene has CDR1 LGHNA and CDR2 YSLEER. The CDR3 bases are TGCGCCAGCAGACAAGGTTGGAACGGAGTCAATCAGCCCCAGCATTTT. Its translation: CASRQGWNGVNQPQHF.

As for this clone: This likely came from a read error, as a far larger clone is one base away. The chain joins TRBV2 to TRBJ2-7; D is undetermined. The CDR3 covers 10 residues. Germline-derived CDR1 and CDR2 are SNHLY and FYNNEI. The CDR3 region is CVSSEAKQYF. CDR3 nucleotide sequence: TGTGTCAGCAGTGAGGCGAAGCAGTACTTC.

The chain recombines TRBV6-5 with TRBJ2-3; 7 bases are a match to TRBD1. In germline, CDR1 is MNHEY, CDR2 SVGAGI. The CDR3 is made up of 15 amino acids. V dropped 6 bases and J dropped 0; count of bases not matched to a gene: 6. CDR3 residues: CASSKGQTSTDTQYF. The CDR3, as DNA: TGTGCCAGCAGCAAGGGACAGACTAGCACAGATACGCAGTATTTT.